The rows below give T cell receptor beta chains drawn from one sample of a study of blood T cells in healthy people across ages. TCRdb re-analysed the 5' RACE reads in MiXCR, keeping a single row per CDR3 protein. The profile shows 600,000 to 1,000,000 distinct CDR3 sequences, around 25% of them singletons. These same data were also listed under a study on T cells of mothers and their children.

The sample consisted of blood. These receptors were obtained from a boy between 5 and 17 years old in good health. The CDR3 runs from the conserved cysteine through the conserved F or W.

v_call cdr3_aa
TRBV18 CASSPPGRSNQPQHF
TRBV20-1 CSATDSTSYGYTF
TRBV2 CASRRLAGSLKISYEQFF
TRBV5-5 CASSSAPVETQYF
TRBV28 CASSLGGSGAGELFF
TRBV5-1 CASSLAADTRYF
TRBV29-1 CSVLGQEGRGNEQFF
TRBV7-9 CASSWTSVSGELFF
TRBV7-2 CASSLGGAMSEKLFF
TRBV20-1 CSARAWDRGVQNEQFF
TRBV4-3 CASSQALSYGYTF
TRBV29-1 CSVEEHSIGSGEQYF
TRBV20-1 CSAGQGAMETQYF
TRBV18 CASSPVGGQTSSYEQYF
TRBV5-6 CASSLGGGPISNYGYTF
TRBV7-6 CASSLGTSGQYEQYF
TRBV11-2 CASSLAGGGVEQYF
TRBV9 CASSVGGQGPFNEQYF